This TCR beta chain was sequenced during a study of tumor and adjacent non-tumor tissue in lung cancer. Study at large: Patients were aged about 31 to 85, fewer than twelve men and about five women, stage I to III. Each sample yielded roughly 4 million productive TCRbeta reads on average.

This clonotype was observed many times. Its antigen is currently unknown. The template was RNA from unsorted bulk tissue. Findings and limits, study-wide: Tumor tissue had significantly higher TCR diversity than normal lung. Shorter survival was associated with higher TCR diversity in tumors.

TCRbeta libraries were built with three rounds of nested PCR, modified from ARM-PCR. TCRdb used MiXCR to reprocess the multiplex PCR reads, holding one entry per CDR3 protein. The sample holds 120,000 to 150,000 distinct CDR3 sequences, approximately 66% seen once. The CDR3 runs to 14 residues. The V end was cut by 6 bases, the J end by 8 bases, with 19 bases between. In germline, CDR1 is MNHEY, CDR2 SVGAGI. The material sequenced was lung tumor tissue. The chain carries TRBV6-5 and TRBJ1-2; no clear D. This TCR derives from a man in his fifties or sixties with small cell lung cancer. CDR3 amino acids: CASSIAYLSGGYTF. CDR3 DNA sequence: TGTGCCAGCAGCATTGCCTATCTCTCGGGAGGCTACACCTTC.